These T cell receptor beta chains were read from a single sample in a study of T cell repertoires in cytomegalovirus infection. TCRdb reanalysed the reads using MiXCR and keeps one entry per CDR3 protein. Of 900,000 to 950,000 distinct CDR3 sequences listed, around 31% are singletons. Their antigens remain unidentified. Sequenced here: cultured CD8+ T cells from PBMCs, sampled from culture after CMV antigen stimulation. These receptors were collected from a human donor in good health (CMV status not recorded). Some clones in this sample may be carry-over from other donors' samples. Each CDR3 is given with its conserved first and last residue. A D gene is named only where the DNA matches it firmly. Rows give clone size only sometimes, using once, few, many, or a class for an expanded clone.

-,TRBV7-6,TRBJ2-4,-,TGTGCCAGCAGCACCTCTCGGGTGCTAGCCAAAAACATTCAGTACTTC,CASSTSRVLAKNIQYF
-,TRBV27,TRBJ1-4,-,TGTGCCAGCAGTCCACACGGAGGGGTCGAAAAACTGTTTTTT,CASSPHGGVEKLFF
-,TRBV19,TRBJ2-5,few,TGTGCCAGTAGTGCGACCATTGATTGGGGAGAGACCCAGTACTTC,CASSATIDWGETQYF
-,TRBV20-1,TRBJ1-1,few,TGCAGTGCTAGAAATCGGATGAACACTGAAGCTTTCTTT,CSARNRMNTEAFF
TRBD1,TRBV6-2/TRBV6-3,TRBJ1-2,-,TGTGCCAGCACCATACAGGGGTACTATGGCTACACCTTC,CASTIQGYYGYTF
-,TRBV7-4,TRBJ1-2,few,TGTGCCAGCAGCTTAGCTGGGGGCCCTAACTATGGCTACACCTTC,CASSLAGGPNYGYTF
-,TRBV6-1,TRBJ1-3,-,TGTGCCAGCAGTCCTACTTATTTCCAGCCCTCTGGAAACACCATATATTTT,CASSPTYFQPSGNTIYF
-,TRBV9,TRBJ2-3,-,TGTGCCAGCAGCGACACGGTGGCGGGCCCTAGCACAGATACGCAGTATTTT,CASSDTVAGPSTDTQYF
-,TRBV6-1,TRBJ2-7,few,TGTGCCAGCAGTGAAAGGGCAGGGGTCTACGAGCAGTACTTC,CASSERAGVYEQYF
TRBD2,TRBV7-9,TRBJ2-1,many,TGTGCCAGCAGCACCCGGGTGGCTAGCGGGGGGAACCCACGACGCAACAATGAGCAGTTCTTC,CASSTRVASGGNPRRNNEQFF
-,TRBV2,TRBJ1-6,-,TGTGCCAGCGAGTATCTTGAGTCCTATAATTCACCCCTCCACTTT,CASEYLESYNSPLHF
-,TRBV4-2,TRBJ2-7,-,TGTGCCAGCAGCCAGAAGAACGCCCGAACCTACGAGCAGTACTTC,CASSQKNARTYEQYF
-,TRBV7-9,TRBJ2-7,few,TGTGCCAGCAGCTCCCCTATACCAGGGGCGGCCTACGAGCAGTACTTC,CASSSPIPGAAYEQYF
TRBD1,TRBV12-3/TRBV12-4,TRBJ2-2,many,TGTGCCAGTGACAGGGACACCGGGGAGCTGTTTTTT,CASDRDTGELFF
-,TRBV29-1,TRBJ1-4,-,TGCAGCGCCCGAGGGGATGAAAAACTGTTTTTT,CSARGDEKLFF
TRBD2,TRBV7-3,TRBJ2-1,once,TGTGCCAGCAGCTTAAGGGCTAGCGGGGGAGTGAGGAATGAGCAGTTCTTC,CASSLRASGGVRNEQFF
TRBD2,TRBV29-1,TRBJ2-1,-,TGCAGCACCAGCCCGGGACTAGCGGGGGGGCTCCGGCGCAATGAGCAGTTCTTC,CSTSPGLAGGLRRNEQFF
-,TRBV4-1,TRBJ1-2,few,TGCGCCAGCAGCCGTTTAACGGGTGACTATGGCTACACCTTC,CASSRLTGDYGYTF
TRBD1,TRBV12-3/TRBV12-4,TRBJ1-2,few,TGTGCCAGCAGTCGACAGGGGGGAATGAACTATGGCTACACCTTC,CASSRQGGMNYGYTF
-,TRBV7-3,TRBJ2-5,-,TGTGCCAGCAGCCTCACGACCCGATGGGCTTTGCTAAATCAAGAGACCCAGTACTTC,CASSLTTRWALLNQETQYF
TRBD2,TRBV29-1,TRBJ2-2,-,TGCAGCGTTGGTAGCGGGGAGGGGACCGGGGAGCTGTTTTTT,CSVGSGEGTGELFF
-,TRBV4-1,TRBJ1-1,-,TGCGCCAGCAGCCGGGTCCGGGACGGGTTTGAAGCTTTCTTT,CASSRVRDGFEAFF
-,TRBV7-9,TRBJ2-7,many,TGTGCCAGCAGCGGGGGGCCGTACGAGCAGTACTTC,CASSGGPYEQYF
TRBD1,TRBV9,TRBJ1-1,-,TGTGCCAGCGGAAGGGGTAAGGACAGGCCGAACACTGAAGCTTTCTTT,CASGRGKDRPNTEAFF
-,TRBV7-2,TRBJ2-5,-,TGTGCCAGCAGCTTCGGACTATCCGGGACCCAGTACTTC,CASSFGLSGTQYF
-,TRBV19,TRBJ2-1,-,TGTGCCAGTACCCCTCTAGCGTTCGGTGACAATGAGCAGTTCTTC,CASTPLAFGDNEQFF
-,TRBV11-2,TRBJ1-2,-,TGTGCCAGCAGCTTAGGAGGACCGGGATTTTACACCTTC,CASSLGGPGFYTF
-,TRBV7-6,TRBJ1-1,many,TGTGCCAGCAGCTTCGCTCCCGGGCAGGGATCGAACACTGAAGCTTTCTTT,CASSFAPGQGSNTEAFF
-,TRBV13,TRBJ1-2,few,TGTGCCAGCAGCTTAGGCTCAACGACCTATGGCTACACCTTC,CASSLGSTTYGYTF
TRBD1,TRBV6-5,TRBJ2-3,-,TGTGCCAGCAATACAGGGGTGGGGGATACGCAGTATTTT,CASNTGVGDTQYF
TRBD2,TRBV11-2,TRBJ2-1,few,TGTGCCAGCAGCTCTCCCATCAGCGGGACGTCAGACAATGAGCAGTTCTTC,CASSSPISGTSDNEQFF
TRBD1,TRBV7-9,TRBJ1-2,many,TGTGCCAGCAGCGGCGACAGGGGGCCTGACTATGGCTACACCTTC,CASSGDRGPDYGYTF
-,TRBV12-3/TRBV12-4,TRBJ1-2,-,TGTGCCAGCAGTTTAGGGTTTGAGGATGGCTACACCTTC,CASSLGFEDGYTF
-,TRBV19,TRBJ1-1,few,TGTGCCAGCCATAACAGGGTTCACACTGAAGCTTTCTTT,CASHNRVHTEAFF
TRBD1,TRBV15,TRBJ2-2,-,TGTGCCACCCGAGGGCAGGGGGAAGTCTCCGGGGAGCTGTTTTTT,CATRGQGEVSGELFF
TRBD2,TRBV3-1,TRBJ2-1,-,TGTGCCAGCAGCCAAGATAGCGGGGGGGCCGTCAATGAGCAGTTCTTC,CASSQDSGGAVNEQFF
TRBD1,TRBV28,TRBJ2-2,-,TGTGCCAGCAGTTCACGACAGGGTACCGGGGAGCTGTTTTTT,CASSSRQGTGELFF
TRBD1,TRBV27,TRBJ2-4,-,TGTGCCAGCAGTTTAGACAGGGGCATTCAGTACTTC,CASSLDRGIQYF
TRBD1,TRBV2,TRBJ1-2,-,TGTGCCAGCAGTGAATGGACAGGAACTAACTATGGCTACACCTTC,CASSEWTGTNYGYTF
-,TRBV7-9,TRBJ2-7,few,TGTGCCAGCAGCTTCGAGTTGACAGAATCCTCCTACGAGCAGTACTTC,CASSFELTESSYEQYF
-,TRBV7-8,TRBJ2-1,-,TGTGCCAGCAGCCTTTCCGGCCCCCCGTTCCATAATGAGCAGTTCTTC,CASSLSGPPFHNEQFF
TRBD2,TRBV3-1,TRBJ2-3,-,TGTGCCAGCAGGACGGGACTAGCGGGCACAGATACGCAGTATTTT,CASRTGLAGTDTQYF
TRBD1,TRBV19,TRBJ1-2,few,TGTGCCAGTTTTACAGGGGGCCATGGCTACACCTTC,CASFTGGHGYTF
-,TRBV6-6,TRBJ2-1,few,TGTGCCAGCAGTTACTCGGTCGGCAGGGACAATGAGCAGTTCTTC,CASSYSVGRDNEQFF
TRBD1,TRBV5-5,TRBJ2-1,-,TGTGCCAGCAGCTTTTCGGGACAGGGCAATGAGCAGTTCTTC,CASSFSGQGNEQFF
-,TRBV10-3,TRBJ2-2,-,TGTGCCATCAGTGAGGGCCCCGGGGAGCTGTTTTTT,CAISEGPGELFF